Sequencing of this T cell receptor (beta chain) was carried out in a study of blood T cell repertoires in COVID-19. Germline assignment: CDR1 SGHAT and CDR2 FQNNGV. CDR3 length: 16 residues. Trimming cost V 4 bases and J 4 bases; bases outside gene matches: 9. Measured with immunoSEQ multiplex PCR; TCRdb has only the in-frame clones, and not every one. The table has fewer than 40,000 clones, about 85% seen once. The origin of this receptor is a human donor in a cohort sampled during active COVID-19. The specimen was peripheral blood. The J gene is TRBJ2-2, the V gene TRBV11-2; 7 nucleotides line up with TRBD1. The CDR3 nucleotides read TGTGCCAGCAGCTCGACAGACAGGGTTGGCACCGGGGAGCTGTTTTTT. Its protein is CASSSTDRVGTGELFF.